Listed here are 17 T cell receptor beta chains from one sample, sequenced in a study of STAT3 mutations in large granular lymphocyte leukemia (dated by TCRdb to the late 2010s). No antigen has been assigned to these receptors. Library generation was performed with the immunoSEQ multiplex PCR assay. TCRdb provides this immuneACCESS table in a form limited to in-frame rearrangements. Some clones are lacking; in checked studies, under half of them reflect an unresolved V gene, and why the rest are absent is not known. The sample yields about 12,000 clones; around 76% were counted once. The ten biggest clones cover about 50% of the sample. What the research found in general, with its limitations: At least one immunodominant TCRbeta clonotype was present in every T-LGLL patient, and multiple immunodominant subclonotypes appeared in about half of the T-LGLL patients.

Sequencing was performed on peripheral blood mononuclear cells. The receptors were gathered from a man in his sixties with T-cell large granular lymphocyte leukemia. Some clones in this sample may be carry-over from other donors' samples. The age is the age at diagnosis.

This chain uses TRBV5-1 with TRBJ1-1; D not certain. The CDR3 is made up of 13 amino acids. With 0 bases removed from V and 2 bases from J, the gap between germline ends came to 5 bases. Per germline, CDR1 SGHRS and CDR2 YFSETQ. In DNA, the CDR3 is TGCGCCAGCAGCTTGGCCTTTAACACTGAAGCTTTCTTT. The encoded protein is CASSLAFNTEAFF.

The V and J genes are TRBV5-1 and TRBJ2-3; D call uncertain. Per germline, CDR1 SGHRS and CDR2 YFSETQ. The CDR3 sequence is 17 residues long. V was cut by 4 bases and J by 2 bases, with 20 bases left in between. The CDR3 spells CASSPPLGGMNTDTQYF. The CDR3 nucleotides read TGCGCCAGCAGCCCTCCACTGGGTGGGATGAACACAGATACGCAGTATTTT.

This clone was recorded only once. The chain couples TRBV7-9 to TRBJ1-3, with D unresolved. V shed 5 bases and J shed 0 bases, with 14 bases lying between them. Germline CDR1 SEHNR, CDR2 FQNEAQ (reference sequence). The length of the CDR3 is 16 residues. The CDR3 sequence: CASSPIRASSGNTIYF. The CDR3 DNA follows: TGTGCCAGCAGCCCGATTCGGGCCAGCTCTGGAAACACCATATATTTT.

The chain has TRBV5-5 and TRBJ1-5, with TRBD1 matching 8 bases. V lost 5 bases, J lost 5 bases, and 6 bases stayed unmatched. CDR3 length equals 14 residues. Germline CDR1 SGHKS, CDR2 YYEKEE (reference sequence). The CDR3 is CASSQIQGDQPQHF. For the CDR3, the DNA is TGTGCCAGCAGTCAGATACAGGGGGATCAGCCCCAGCATTTT.

This sequence joins TRBV30 and TRBJ2-3, with 10 bases fitting TRBD2. The CDR3 is 15 amino acids. CDR1 and CDR2 from the germline V gene are GTSNPN and SVGIG (reference sequence). V was pared by 2 bases and J by 0 bases, with 2 bases of the junction left unmatched. The CDR3 region has the DNA TGTGCCTGGAGTACTAGCGGGGCTAGCACAGATACGCAGTATTTT. Protein sequence: CAWSTSGASTDTQYF.

The J gene is TRBJ2-1, the V gene TRBV7-9, with D hard to call. The CDR3 spans 15 residues. The V end lost 5 bases, the J end lost 6 bases, and 17 bases lay between the germline ends. Germline V gives CDR1 SEHNR, CDR2 FQNEAQ (reference sequence). The chain's CDR3 is CASSPKLRFGNEQFF. The CDR3 DNA sequence: TGTGCCAGCAGCCCCAAGCTTAGGTTCGGCAATGAGCAGTTCTTC.

This chain connects TRBV4-1 to TRBJ2-5, with 7 bases matching TRBD2. CDR3 length: 15 amino acids. V shed 0 bases and J 5 bases; nucleotides not matched to a gene: 6. The V gene's germline CDR1 is MGHRA and CDR2 YSYEKL. CDR3 loop: CASSQDVGGSETQYF. The CDR3 region has the DNA TGCGCCAGCAGCCAAGATGTGGGCGGGAGTGAGACCCAGTACTTC.

The J gene is TRBJ2-7, the V gene TRBV27, with D perhaps matching TRBD2 (6 bases). V dropped 4 bases and J dropped 0 bases, with 10 bases sitting between them. The germline V gene encodes CDR1 MNHEY and CDR2 SMNVEV (reference sequence). The CDR3 length is 14 residues. CDR3 DNA sequence: TGTGCCAGCAGTTCGGGACTTAGCTCCTACGAGCAGTACTTC. Its translation is CASSSGLSSYEQYF.

This clone was counted between two and nine times. This chain uses TRBV7-9 with TRBJ2-5; D is tentatively TRBD1 or TRBD2 (6 bases each). The germline gives CDR1 SEHNR, CDR2 FQNEAQ (reference sequence). The CDR3 sequence is 14 residues long. Between the trimmed V and J ends, which lost 2 bases and 7 bases, there was a span of 14 bases. CDR3 sequence: CASSLTRDTGTQYF. DNA for the CDR3: TGTGCCAGCAGCTTAACGCGGGACACGGGGACCCAGTACTTC.

CDR3 sequence: CASNLQTVPQHF. The CDR3 coding sequence is TGTGCCAGCAACCTGCAGACAGTGCCCCAGCATTTT. V and J are TRBV28 and TRBJ1-5, with D tentatively TRBD1 (5 bases). This CDR3 has 12 amino acids. Trimming pared 7 bases from V and 9 bases from J, leaving 13 bases between. Germline assignment: CDR1 MDHEN and CDR2 SYDVKM.

There are a few counts of this clone. This rearrangement joins TRBV7-2 to TRBJ2-3, with 13 bases fitting TRBD2. Looked up from germline, CDR1 is SGHTA and CDR2 is FQGNSA. The V and J ends lost 6 bases and 5 bases, in that order; junction bases with no gene match: 8. The length of the CDR3 is 16 residues. In DNA form, the CDR3 reads TGTGCCAGCAGATCGGGACTAGCGGGGAATTTAGATACGCAGTATTTT. Translation: CASRSGLAGNLDTQYF.

The chain has TRBV6-5 and TRBJ2-6, with a weak D call TRBD1 (6 bases). V lost 5 bases, J lost 11 bases, and 16 bases lay in between. The germline CDR1 and CDR2 sequences are MNHEY and SVGAGI. The CDR3 contains 14 residues. CDR3 in DNA: TGTGCCAGCAGTACTGAGTTAGGGGGAGACGTCCTGACTTTC. Residues: CASSTELGGDVLTF.

The gene calls are TRBV12-5 and TRBJ2-3; either TRBD1 or TRBD2 may fit D (6 bases each). Trimming pared 3 bases from V and 5 bases from J, leaving 24 bases between. CDR1 is LGHNT, CDR2 FRNRAP, per germline. The CDR3 extends over 18 amino acids. CDR3 bases: TGTGCTAGTGGTTTCATGGCTAAGGGGTGGGGGGCAATAGATACGCAGTATTTT. Translated, it gives CASGFMAKGWGAIDTQYF.

The chain carries TRBV14 and TRBJ2-7; D is undetermined. The CDR3 runs to 11 residues. CDR1 is SGHDN, CDR2 FVKESK, per germline. Trimming shortened V by 3 bases and J by 12 bases, and 12 bases separated the two germline ends. As DNA, the CDR3 is TGTGCCAGCAGCCAGCAATCTATCCGGTACTTC. Its translation: CASSQQSIRYF.

This chain uses TRBV30 with TRBJ1-5; TRBD1 might be the D (6 bases). The CDR3 is made up of 14 amino acids. Germline CDR1 and CDR2: GTSNPN and SVGIG (reference sequence). Trimming cost V 2 bases and J 3 bases, with 11 bases left between them. CDR3 region: CAWSSTGINQPQHF. CDR3 in DNA: TGTGCCTGGAGTTCCACAGGGATCAATCAGCCCCAGCATTTT.

The sample holds one count of this clone. The chain has TRBV7-2 and TRBJ2-2, with D perhaps matching TRBD1 (5 bases). Trimming shortened V by 6 bases and J by 6 bases, and 11 bases separated the two germline ends. CDR1 is SGHTA and CDR2 is FQGNSA in the germline V gene. The CDR3 has 13 residues. The CDR3 protein is CASSHQGSGELFF. CDR3 in DNA: TGTGCCAGCAGTCATCAGGGTTCCGGGGAGCTGTTTTTT.

V usage is TRBV5-1 and J usage is TRBJ2-1; D remains unclear. The CDR3 covers 13 residues. V shed 4 bases and J shed 8 bases, with 13 bases lying between them. Germline CDR1 reads SGHRS; CDR2 reads YFSETQ. The CDR3 sequence is CASSPRSGDEQFF. In nucleotides, the CDR3 is TGCGCCAGCAGCCCGAGGTCAGGCGATGAGCAGTTCTTC.